This T cell receptor beta chain appears in the sequencing data of a study of T-cell memory formation after mild COVID-19. From the 5' RACE reads, TCRdb called clonotypes with MiXCR, one entry per CDR3 protein. Among about 430,000 distinct CDR3 sequences listed, 20% to 25% were seen once. The study's findings and limits: CD4/CD8 balance held among clones contracting day 15 to 85, and later expanders leaned CD4+.

Remarks on this clonotype: What it binds is not known.

Trimming at V came to 5 bases and at J to 4 bases, leaving 13 bases not matched to a gene. Germline CDR1 reads LGHDT; CDR2 reads YNNKEL (reference sequence). The CDR3 has 17 amino acids. Material for sequencing was PBMCs or a T cell subset sorted from them (not recorded which). The chain is built from TRBV3-1 and TRBJ2-3, with TRBD2 matching over 9 bases. The clonotype was recovered from an adult woman who had mild COVID-19 (a few samples of this study predate the infection). Cell type and time point are not known. The CDR3 coding sequence is TGTGCCAGCAGCTACATCTCGGTAGCGGGAGTCGCAGATACGCAGTATTTT. The encoded protein is CASSYISVAGVADTQYF.